The rows below give T cell receptor beta chains drawn from one sample of a study of blood T cells in healthy people across ages. TCRdb fed the 5' RACE reads into MiXCR, producing one record per CDR3 protein. The table has fewer than 2,000,000 distinct CDR3 sequences, around 35% seen once. The sequenced material came from blood. These receptors all come from a woman under 40 in good health. Each CDR3 is given with its conserved first and last residue. A D gene is named only where the DNA matches it firmly.

j_call v_call d_call cdr3_length cdr3_aa
TRBJ2-3 TRBV7-9 . 13 CASIPRDTDTQYF
TRBJ2-1 TRBV20-1 TRBD2 13 CSAKREGLNEQFF
TRBJ1-1 TRBV28 . 12 CASSLGWAEAFF
TRBJ1-2 TRBV6-1 . 15 CASSEPRGVWGGYTF
. TRBV12-3/TRBV12-4 . 13 CASSTTSQETQYF
TRBJ2-7 TRBV29-1 TRBD1 14 CSVARDRDVYEQYF
TRBJ2-7 TRBV20-1 . 12 CSASGGPYEQYF
. TRBV5-6 . 15 CASSFLLSGTETQYF
TRBJ2-3 TRBV18 . 15 CAGSPPVTGVNTQYF
TRBJ1-1 TRBV10-3 . 12 CAISSGRTEAFF
TRBJ2-3 TRBV7-9 TRBD2 17 CASSPAVSGDHTDTQYF
TRBJ2-1 TRBV18 . 16 CASSPAGTGGQNEQFF
TRBJ2-7 TRBV5-1 TRBD1 13 CASSFNRGHEQYF
TRBJ2-7 TRBV10-3 . 14 CAITPKGEVHEQYF
TRBJ2-1 TRBV5-1 TRBD2 19 CASSLVQASGSRSYNEQFF
TRBJ2-3 TRBV5-1 . 14 CASSLDGAGDTQYF
TRBJ2-7 TRBV5-1 TRBD2 14 CASRQGREGTEQYF
TRBJ2-7 TRBV7-7 . 15 CASSLLGGNLDEQYF
TRBJ1-5 TRBV7-9 TRBD1 17 CASSLGAGTAMNRPQHF